These 14 T cell receptor beta chains share one sample of origin, sequenced in a study of Ad26.COV2.S vaccination and SARS-CoV-2 variants. Profiled with immunoSEQ multiplex PCR; TCRdb holds only in-frame clones, not every one. The table records 300,000 to 400,000 clones, roughly nine tenths of them present only once. The starting material was peripheral blood, obtained after recovery from COVID-19. All receptors derive from a human donor who had recovered from COVID-19.

This chain links TRBV7-2 with TRBJ2-5; no definite D call. The germline CDR1 and CDR2 sequences are SGHTA and FQGNSA. The CDR3 has 13 residues. Trimming cost V 5 bases and J 2 bases, with 9 bases left between them. The CDR3 DNA is TGTGCCAGCAGCCCTCACCGTCAAGAGACCCAGTACTTC. Protein product: CASSPHRQETQYF.

This rearrangement joins TRBV7-2 to TRBJ2-3, with D possibly TRBD2 on 5 matching bases. CDR1 and CDR2 from the germline V gene are SGHTA and FQGNSA. Trimming took off 4 bases at V and 4 bases at J, with 15 bases between the two ends. The CDR3 totals 15 residues. The CDR3 DNA sequence: TGTGCCAGCAGCTCCACGGGGTACAGTGCAGATACGCAGTATTTT. Translated: CASSSTGYSADTQYF.

The rearrangement joins TRBV9 to TRBJ2-6; a weak D match, TRBD2 (6 bases). Germline assignment: CDR1 SGDLS and CDR2 YYNGEE. V was pared by 3 bases and J by 4 bases, with 17 bases between. The CDR3 extends over 17 amino acids. The CDR3 DNA follows: TGTGCCAGCAGCGGCGGGGCCGGCCCACTGGGGGCCAACGTCCTGACTTTC. It is translated as CASSGGAGPLGANVLTF.

V gene TRBV7-6 combines with J gene TRBJ1-1; D is uncertain. This CDR3 comprises 17 residues. V lost 1 base, J lost 0 bases, and 15 bases lay in between. Germline assignment: CDR1 SGHVS and CDR2 FNYEAQ. The CDR3 loop is CASSLVQPFTMNTEAFF. The CDR3 DNA is TGTGCCAGCAGCTTAGTGCAGCCTTTTACCATGAACACTGAAGCTTTCTTT.

The chain combines TRBV24-1 with TRBJ2-1; tentatively, D is TRBD1 or TRBD2 (5 bases each). The CDR3 totals 15 residues. V gave up 2 bases and J gave up 5 bases, with 12 bases separating them. Looked up from germline, CDR1 is KGHDR and CDR2 is SFDVKD. CDR3 residues: CATSDWGTANNEQFF. The DNA for the CDR3 is TGTGCCACCAGTGATTGGGGGACCGCAAACAATGAGCAGTTCTTC.

V and J are TRBV27 and TRBJ2-1; 9 bases align to TRBD2. This CDR3 spans 16 amino acids. The germline V gene has CDR1 MNHEY and CDR2 SMNVEV (reference sequence). After removal of 0 bases from V and 7 bases from J, the junction contained 7 bases not matched to a gene. The CDR3 is CASSLSRGGAMNEQFF. DNA of the CDR3: TGTGCCAGCAGTTTATCCCGCGGGGGGGCCATGAATGAGCAGTTCTTC.

This chain connects TRBV7-8 to TRBJ1-1, with D hard to call. The CDR3 contains 14 residues. The germline gives CDR1 SGHVS, CDR2 FQNEAQ. V was shortened by 4 bases and J by 4 bases, with 13 bases between the two germline ends. The CDR3 coding sequence is TGTGCCAGCAGCTCGTCGGCGGGGATCACTGAAGCTTTCTTT. Its protein is CASSSSAGITEAFF.

The genes are TRBV7-2 and TRBJ1-4, with a possible D match to TRBD1 (5 bases). The CDR3 runs 18 residues. V dropped 1 base and J dropped 8 bases, with 23 bases sitting between them. Looked up from germline, CDR1 is SGHTA and CDR2 is FQGNSA. The CDR3 protein is CASSLEVGQGTLVEKLFF. The CDR3 nucleotides are TGTGCCAGCAGCTTAGAAGTAGGGCAGGGAACTTTAGTGGAAAAACTGTTTTTT.

The V and J genes are TRBV2 and TRBJ1-1; TRBD1 agrees at 9 bases. Trimming at V came to 6 bases and at J to 1 base, leaving 0 bases not matched to a gene. CDR1 SNHLY and CDR2 FYNNEI come from the germline V gene. The CDR3 is made up of 13 amino acids. DNA of the CDR3: TGTGCCAGCAGGGACAGGGGGAACACTGAAGCTTTCTTT. Translation: CASRDRGNTEAFF.

This chain uses TRBV6-5 with TRBJ1-2; D unclear. The CDR3 is 13 amino acids. Trimming removed 2 bases from V and 4 bases from J, with 8 bases in between. CDR1 MNHEY and CDR2 SVGAGI come from the germline V gene. The CDR3 region is CASSYQDGYGYTF. CDR3 coding DNA: TGTGCCAGCAGTTACCAGGACGGCTATGGCTACACCTTC.

The chain combines TRBV2 with TRBJ2-5; maybe TRBD2 (6 bases). CDR1 and CDR2 (germline): SNHLY, FYNNEI. Trimming shortened V by 5 bases and J by 0 bases, and 16 bases separated the two germline ends. The CDR3 consists of 16 residues. The CDR3 region is CASSWWGEEYQETQYF. CDR3 DNA: TGTGCCAGCAGTTGGTGGGGGGAGGAGTACCAAGAGACCCAGTACTTC.

The chain employs TRBV5-1 and TRBJ2-7, with a tentative D call TRBD1 (6 bases). Germline CDR1 and CDR2: SGHRS and YFSETQ. The CDR3 has 17 residues. Trimming stripped 4 bases from V and 2 bases from J, with 22 bases between. Written as DNA, the CDR3 is TGCGCCAGCAGCCTATACCCTGGACAGCCGGACCCCTACGAGCAGTACTTC. Protein sequence: CASSLYPGQPDPYEQYF.

The chain carries TRBV4-1 and TRBJ2-3; D remains unclear. The CDR3 sequence is 18 residues long. V lost 0 bases, J lost 2 bases, and 18 bases lay in between. Germline CDR1 is MGHRA and CDR2 is YSYEKL. The CDR3 sequence: CASSQEGGSLRFTDTQYF. For the CDR3, the DNA is TGCGCCAGCAGCCAAGAAGGTGGATCCCTAAGGTTCACAGATACGCAGTATTTT.

The V and J genes are TRBV4-1 and TRBJ1-5, with no clear D. The V and J ends lost 1 base and 3 bases respectively, with 7 bases between them. Germline-derived CDR1 and CDR2 are MGHRA and YSYEKL. The CDR3 spans 14 residues. Here the CDR3 reads CASSQGLLNQPQHF. The CDR3 bases are TGCGCCAGCAGCCAAGGACTGCTCAATCAGCCCCAGCATTTT.